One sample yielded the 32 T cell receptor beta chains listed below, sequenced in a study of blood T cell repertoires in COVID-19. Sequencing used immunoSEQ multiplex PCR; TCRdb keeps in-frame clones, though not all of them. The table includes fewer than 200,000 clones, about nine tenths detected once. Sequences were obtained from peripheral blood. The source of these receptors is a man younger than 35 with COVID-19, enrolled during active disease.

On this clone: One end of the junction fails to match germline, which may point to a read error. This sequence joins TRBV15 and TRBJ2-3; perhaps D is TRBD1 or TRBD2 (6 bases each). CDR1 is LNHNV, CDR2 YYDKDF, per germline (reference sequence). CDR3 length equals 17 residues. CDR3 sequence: CATRRGGWRDGTDTQYF. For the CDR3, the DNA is TGTGCCACCAGAAGAGGGGGGTGGCGGGATGGCACAGATACGCAGTATTTT.

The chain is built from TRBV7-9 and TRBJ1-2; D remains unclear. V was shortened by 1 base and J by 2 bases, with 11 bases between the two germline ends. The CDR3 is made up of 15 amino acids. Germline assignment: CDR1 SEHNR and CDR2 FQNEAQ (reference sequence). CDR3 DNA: TGTGCCAGCAGCTTAGTGGAGGGTTGGAACTATGGCTACACCTTC. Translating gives CASSLVEGWNYGYTF.

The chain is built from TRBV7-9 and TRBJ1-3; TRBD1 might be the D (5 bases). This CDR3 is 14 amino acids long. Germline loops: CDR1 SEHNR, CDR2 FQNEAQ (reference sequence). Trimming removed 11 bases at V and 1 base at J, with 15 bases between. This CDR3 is CALGRGESGNTIYF. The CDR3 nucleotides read TGTGCCCTCGGAAGGGGCGAATCTGGAAACACCATATATTTT.

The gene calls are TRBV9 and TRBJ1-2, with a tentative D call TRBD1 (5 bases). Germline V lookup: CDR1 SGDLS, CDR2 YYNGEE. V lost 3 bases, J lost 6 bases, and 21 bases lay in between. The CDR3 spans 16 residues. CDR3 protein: CASSAPSGGLHDGYTF. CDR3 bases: TGTGCCAGCAGCGCGCCTTCGGGGGGGTTACACGATGGCTACACCTTC.

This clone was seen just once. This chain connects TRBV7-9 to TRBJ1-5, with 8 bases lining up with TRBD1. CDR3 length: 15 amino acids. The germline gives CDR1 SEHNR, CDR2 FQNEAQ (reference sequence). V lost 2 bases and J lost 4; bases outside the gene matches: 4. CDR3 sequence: CASSLQGQVNQPQHF. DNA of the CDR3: TGTGCCAGCAGCTTACAGGGACAGGTGAATCAGCCCCAGCATTTT. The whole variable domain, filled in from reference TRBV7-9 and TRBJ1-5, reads DTGVSQNPRHKITKRGQNVTFRCDPISEHNRLYWYRQTLGQGPEFLTYFQNEAQLEKSRLLSDRFSAERPKGSFSTLEIQRTEQGDSAMYLCASSLQGQVNQPQHFGDGTRLSIL.

Here the CDR3 DNA reads TGTGCCAGCAGTCGTAGGACAGGCCCTAGTGGAGATACGCAGTATTTT. This sequence encodes CASSRRTGPSGDTQYF. The chain employs TRBV6-2 or TRBV6-3 and TRBJ2-3; 7 positions match TRBD1. The CDR3 runs to 16 residues. The germline V gene has CDR1 MNHEY and CDR2 SVGEGT. V was pared by 5 bases and J by 5 bases, with 13 bases of the junction left unmatched.

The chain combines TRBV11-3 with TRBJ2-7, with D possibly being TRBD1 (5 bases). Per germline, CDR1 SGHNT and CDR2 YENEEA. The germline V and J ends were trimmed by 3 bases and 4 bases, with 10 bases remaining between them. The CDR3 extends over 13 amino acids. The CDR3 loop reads CASSLGPVYEQYF. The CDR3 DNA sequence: TGTGCCAGCAGCTTGGGGCCGGTATACGAGCAGTACTTC.

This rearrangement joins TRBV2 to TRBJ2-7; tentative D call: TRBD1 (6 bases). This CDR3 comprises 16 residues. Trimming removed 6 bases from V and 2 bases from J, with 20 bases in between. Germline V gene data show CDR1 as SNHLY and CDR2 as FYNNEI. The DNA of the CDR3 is TGTGCCAGCAGACAACTGAGGGGGAGAAACCCCTACGAGCAGTACTTC. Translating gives CASRQLRGRNPYEQYF.

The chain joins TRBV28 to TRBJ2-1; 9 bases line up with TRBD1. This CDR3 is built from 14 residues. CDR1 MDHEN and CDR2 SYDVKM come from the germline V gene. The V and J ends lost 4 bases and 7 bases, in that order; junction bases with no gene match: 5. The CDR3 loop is CASSWTGASNEQFF. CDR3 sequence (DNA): TGTGCCAGCAGTTGGACAGGGGCGTCGAATGAGCAGTTCTTC.

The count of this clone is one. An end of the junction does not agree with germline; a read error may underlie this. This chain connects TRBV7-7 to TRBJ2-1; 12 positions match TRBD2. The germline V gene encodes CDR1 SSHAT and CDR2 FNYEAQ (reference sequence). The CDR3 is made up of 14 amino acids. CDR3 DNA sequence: TGTGCTAGCAGTCCTAGCGGGAGGGCGGATGAGCAGTTCTTC. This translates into CASSPSGRADEQFF.

The CDR3 DNA is TGTGCCAGCAGCCGGCCCCGGGGACAGGGGGCTCGGGGCTATGGCTACACCTTC. This sequence encodes CASSRPRGQGARGYGYTF. The chain employs TRBV7-8 and TRBJ1-2, with 12 bases fitting TRBD1. The CDR3 is 18 residues long. Losses at the gene ends were 5 bases for V and 4 bases for J; bases not matched to a gene: 14. Germline V gene sequence: CDR1 SGHVS, CDR2 FQNEAQ.

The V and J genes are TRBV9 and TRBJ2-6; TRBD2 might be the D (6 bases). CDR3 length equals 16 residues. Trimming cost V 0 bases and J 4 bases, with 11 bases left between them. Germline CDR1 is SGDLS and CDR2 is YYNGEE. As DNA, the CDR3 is TGTGCCAGCAGCGTAGTGGGGGGTACCGGGGCCAACGTCCTGACTTTC. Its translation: CASSVVGGTGANVLTF.

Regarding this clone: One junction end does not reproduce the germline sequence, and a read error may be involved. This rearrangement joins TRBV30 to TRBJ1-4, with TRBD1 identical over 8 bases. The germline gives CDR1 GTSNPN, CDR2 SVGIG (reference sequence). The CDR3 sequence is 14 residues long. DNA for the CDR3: TGTGCCTGGAGTCCAGGGGGCACTAATGAAAAACTGCTTTTT. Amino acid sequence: CAWSPGGTNEKLLF. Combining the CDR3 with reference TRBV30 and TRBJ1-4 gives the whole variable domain SQTIHQWPATLVQPVGSPLSLECTVEGTSNPNLYWYRQAAGRGLQLLFYSVGIGQISSEVPQNLSASRPQDRQFILSSKKLLLSDSGFYLCAWSPGGTNEKLLFGSGTQLSVL.

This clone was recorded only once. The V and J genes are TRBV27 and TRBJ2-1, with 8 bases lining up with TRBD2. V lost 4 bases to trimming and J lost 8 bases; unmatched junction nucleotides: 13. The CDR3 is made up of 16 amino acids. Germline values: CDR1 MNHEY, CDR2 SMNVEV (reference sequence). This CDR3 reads CASSSQRGTQGDEQFF. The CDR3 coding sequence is TGTGCCAGCAGTTCCCAGCGGGGGACCCAAGGCGATGAGCAGTTCTTC.

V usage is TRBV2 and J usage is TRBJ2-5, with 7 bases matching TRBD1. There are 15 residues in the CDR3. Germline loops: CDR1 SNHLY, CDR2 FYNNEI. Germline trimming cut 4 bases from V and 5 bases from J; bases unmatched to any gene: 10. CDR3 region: CASSGTEGGGETQYF. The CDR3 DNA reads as TGTGCCAGCAGTGGGACCGAAGGGGGCGGCGAGACCCAGTACTTC.

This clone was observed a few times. In DNA, the CDR3 is TGTGCCAGCAGCTCCCTACGGACATTTTCTAACTATGGCTACACCTTC. Translation: CASSSLRTFSNYGYTF. The chain carries TRBV13 and TRBJ1-2; weak D call: TRBD1 (5 bases). Germline V gives CDR1 PRHDT, CDR2 FYEKMQ (reference sequence). V gave up 4 bases and J gave up 0 bases, with 15 bases separating them. The CDR3 contains 16 residues.

The CDR3 loop reads CASSWGVGLATGELFF. CDR3 nucleotides: TGTGCCAGCAGCTGGGGGGTGGGACTAGCGACCGGGGAGCTGTTTTTT. The chain is built from TRBV5-6 and TRBJ2-2; 10 nucleotides match TRBD2. The CDR3 covers 16 residues. The V and J ends lost 3 bases and 5 bases, in that order; junction bases with no gene match: 7. CDR1 SGHDT and CDR2 YYEEEE come from the germline V gene. Variable domain in full (rest from reference TRBV5-6 and TRBJ2-2): DAGVTQSPTHLIKTRGQQVTLRCSPKSGHDTVSWYQQALGQGPQFIFQYYEEEERQRGNFPDRFSGHQFPNYSSELNVNALLLGDSALYLCASSWGVGLATGELFFGEGSRLTVL.

The DNA for the CDR3 is TGCAGCGCGAAAACGGAGGCGGTGGCCTCCTATGGCTACACCTTC. Protein sequence: CSAKTEAVASYGYTF. This chain uses TRBV29-1 with TRBJ1-2; D gene ambiguous. The CDR3 consists of 15 residues. Per germline, CDR1 SQVTM and CDR2 ANQGSEA. With 7 bases removed from V and 4 bases from J, the gap between germline ends came to 22 bases.

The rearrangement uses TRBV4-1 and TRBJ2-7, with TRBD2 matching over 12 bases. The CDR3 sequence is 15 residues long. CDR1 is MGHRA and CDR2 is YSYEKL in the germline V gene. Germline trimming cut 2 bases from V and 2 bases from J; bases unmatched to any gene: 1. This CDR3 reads CASSQLAGGAYEQYF. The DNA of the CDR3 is TGCGCCAGCAGCCAACTAGCGGGAGGGGCCTACGAGCAGTACTTC.

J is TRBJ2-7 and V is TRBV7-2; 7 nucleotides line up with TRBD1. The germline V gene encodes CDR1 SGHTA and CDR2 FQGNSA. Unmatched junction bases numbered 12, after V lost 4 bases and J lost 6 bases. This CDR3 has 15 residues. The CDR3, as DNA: TGTGCCAGCAGCTCCCGGACAGGAGGACAGGTCGAGCAGTACTTC. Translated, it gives CASSSRTGGQVEQYF.

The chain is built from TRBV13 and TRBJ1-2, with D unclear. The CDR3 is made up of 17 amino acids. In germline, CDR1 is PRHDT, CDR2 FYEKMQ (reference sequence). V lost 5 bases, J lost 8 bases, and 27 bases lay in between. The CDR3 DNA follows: TGTGCCAGCAGCCCCCAAAATGACGGCGTAATTGTGAGGGGCTACACCTTC. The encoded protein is CASSPQNDGVIVRGYTF.

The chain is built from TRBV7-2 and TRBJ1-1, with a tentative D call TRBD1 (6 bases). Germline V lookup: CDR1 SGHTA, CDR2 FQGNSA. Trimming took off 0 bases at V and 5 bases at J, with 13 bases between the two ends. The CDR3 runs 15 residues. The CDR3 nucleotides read TGTGCCAGCAGCTTAGCGCTCAGGGGTTGGACTGAAGCTTTCTTT. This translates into CASSLALRGWTEAFF. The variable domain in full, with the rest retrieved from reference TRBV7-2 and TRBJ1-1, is GAGVSQSPSNKVTEKGKDVELRCDPISGHTALYWYRQSLGQGLEFLIYFQGNSAPDKSGLPSDRFSAERTGGSVSTLTIQRTQQEDSAVYLCASSLALRGWTEAFFGQGTRLTVV.

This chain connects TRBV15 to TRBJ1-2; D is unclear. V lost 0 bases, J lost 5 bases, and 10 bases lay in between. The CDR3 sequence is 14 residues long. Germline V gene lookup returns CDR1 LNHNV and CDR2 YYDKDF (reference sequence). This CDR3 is CATSRDLITYGYTF. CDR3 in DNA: TGTGCCACCAGCAGAGATCTGATTACATATGGCTACACCTTC.

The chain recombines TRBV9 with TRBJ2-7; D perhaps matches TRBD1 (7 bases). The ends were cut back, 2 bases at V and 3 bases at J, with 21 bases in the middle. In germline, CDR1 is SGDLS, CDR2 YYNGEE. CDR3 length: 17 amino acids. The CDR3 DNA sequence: TGTGCCAGCAGCGTGGGTCTCCGGACAGGAGGGGACTACGAGCAGTACTTC. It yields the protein CASSVGLRTGGDYEQYF. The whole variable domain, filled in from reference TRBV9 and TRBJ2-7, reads DSGVTQTPKHLITATGQRVTLRCSPRSGDLSVYWYQQSLDQGLQFLIQYYNGEERAKGNILERFSAQQFPDLHSELNLSSLELGDSALYFCASSVGLRTGGDYEQYFGPGTRLTVT.

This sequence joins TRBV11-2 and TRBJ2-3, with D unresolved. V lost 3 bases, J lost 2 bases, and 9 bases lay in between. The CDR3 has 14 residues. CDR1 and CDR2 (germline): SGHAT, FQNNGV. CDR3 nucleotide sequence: TGTGCCAGCAGCTTTGGCGGCTACACAGATACGCAGTATTTT. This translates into CASSFGGYTDTQYF. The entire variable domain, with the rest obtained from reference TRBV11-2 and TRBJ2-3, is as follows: EAGVAQSPRYKIIEKRQSVAFWCNPISGHATLYWYQQILGQGPKLLIQFQNNGVVDDSQLPKDRFSAERLKGVDSTLKIQPAKLEDSAVYLCASSFGGYTDTQYFGPGTRLTVL.

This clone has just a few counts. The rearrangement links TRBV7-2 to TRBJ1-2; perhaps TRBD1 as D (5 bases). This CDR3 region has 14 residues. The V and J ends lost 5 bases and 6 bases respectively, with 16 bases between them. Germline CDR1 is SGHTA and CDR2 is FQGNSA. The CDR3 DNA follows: TGTGCCAGCAGCCCCCGGGGAGGGGCGGATGGCTACACCTTC. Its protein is CASSPRGGADGYTF.

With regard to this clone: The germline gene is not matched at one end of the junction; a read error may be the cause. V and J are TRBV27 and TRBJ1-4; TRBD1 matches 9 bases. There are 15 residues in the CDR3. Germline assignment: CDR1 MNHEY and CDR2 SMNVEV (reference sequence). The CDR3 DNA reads TGTGCCAGCAGGCCACAGGGGGCCACTAATGAAAAACTGCTTTTT. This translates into CASRPQGATNEKLLF.

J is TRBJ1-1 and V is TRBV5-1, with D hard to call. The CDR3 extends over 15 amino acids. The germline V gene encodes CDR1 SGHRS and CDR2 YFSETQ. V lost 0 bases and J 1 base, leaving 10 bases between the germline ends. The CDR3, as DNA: TGCGCCAGCAGCTTGGGGATCGGAGGGAACACTGAAGCTTTCTTT. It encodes CASSLGIGGNTEAFF. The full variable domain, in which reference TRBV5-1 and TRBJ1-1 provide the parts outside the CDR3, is KAGVTQTPRYLIKTRGQQVTLSCSPISGHRSVSWYQQTPGQGLQFLFEYFSETQRNKGNFPGRFSGRQFSNSRSEMNVSTLELGDSALYLCASSLGIGGNTEAFFGQGTRLTVV.

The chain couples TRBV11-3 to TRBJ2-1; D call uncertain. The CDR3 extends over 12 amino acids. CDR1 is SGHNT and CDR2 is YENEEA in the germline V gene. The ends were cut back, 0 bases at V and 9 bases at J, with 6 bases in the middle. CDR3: CASSLDPREQFF. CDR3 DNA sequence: TGTGCCAGCAGCTTAGATCCGCGTGAGCAGTTCTTC.

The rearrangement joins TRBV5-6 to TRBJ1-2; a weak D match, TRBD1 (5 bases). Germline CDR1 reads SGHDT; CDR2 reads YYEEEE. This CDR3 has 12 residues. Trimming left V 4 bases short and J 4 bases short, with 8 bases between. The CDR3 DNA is TGTGCCAGCAGCCCGGGACTCTATGGCTACACCTTC. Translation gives CASSPGLYGYTF.

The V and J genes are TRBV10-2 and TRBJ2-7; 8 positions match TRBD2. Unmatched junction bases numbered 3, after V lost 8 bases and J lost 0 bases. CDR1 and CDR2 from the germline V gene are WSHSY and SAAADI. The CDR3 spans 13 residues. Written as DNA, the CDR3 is TGCGCCAGCGCCACTAGCGGCTCCTACGAGCAGTACTTC. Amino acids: CASATSGSYEQYF.

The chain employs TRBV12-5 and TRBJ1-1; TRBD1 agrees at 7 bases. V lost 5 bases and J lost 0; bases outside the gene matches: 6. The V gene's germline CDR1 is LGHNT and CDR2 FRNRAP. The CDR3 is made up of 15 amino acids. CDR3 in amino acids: CASGAWTGLNTEAFF. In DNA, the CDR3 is TGTGCTAGTGGTGCCTGGACAGGATTGAACACTGAAGCTTTCTTT.